The 11 T cell receptor beta chains given below trace back to one sample, sequenced in a study of T cells expressing NK-cell markers. TCRdb reanalyzed the 5' RACE reads, giving one entry per CDR3 protein sequence and no DNA. This listing includes about 260,000 distinct CDR3 sequences. Sequencing used blood T cells: a sorted CD56 or NKG2C T cell subset, CD4+ or CD8+ T cells, or bulk PBMC T cells (not recorded which). These receptors all stem from a woman between 18 and 69 years old in good health.

This chain links TRBV4-2 with TRBJ2-7; TCRdb returns TRBD2, unconfirmable since there is no DNA. Germline CDR1 LGHNA, CDR2 YNFKEQ. The CDR3 is 15 amino acids. CDR3 residues: CASSQAGTSGSVQYF.

The chain recombines TRBV20-1 with TRBJ2-3. Germline loops: CDR1 DFQATT, CDR2 SNEGSKA (reference sequence). This CDR3 is 14 amino acids long. The chain's CDR3 is CSARDPASTDTQYF.

V is TRBV29-1 and J is TRBJ2-2; as DNA is missing, the TRBD1 call by TCRdb cannot be tested. Per the germline V gene, CDR1 is SQVTM and CDR2 is ANQGSEA. There are 16 residues in the CDR3. CDR3 protein: CSVGRPGQGGTGELFF.

V and J are TRBV11-1 and TRBJ2-1. Germline V gene sequence: CDR1 SGHAT, CDR2 FQDESV (reference sequence). This CDR3 region has 12 residues. This CDR3 reads CASSLFRAEQFF.

The chain links TRBV2 to TRBJ2-5; TCRdb indicates TRBD2, and absent DNA this call remains unverified. The CDR3 has 13 residues. Germline V gene sequence: CDR1 SNHLY, CDR2 FYNNEI. The CDR3 sequence: CASSTSGIETQYF.

This sequence joins TRBV7-6 and TRBJ1-1; the D gene TCRdb calls, TRBD1, cannot be checked with no DNA. This CDR3 region has 16 residues. Germline V gene sequence: CDR1 SGHVS, CDR2 FNYEAQ. Here the CDR3 reads CASSLWGSDMNTEAFF.

CDR3: CAISEGGSSYNEQFF. The genes are TRBV10-3 and TRBJ2-1; TCRdb's D call, TRBD1, is unchecked because there is no DNA. From germline, CDR1 is ENHRY and CDR2 SYGVKD. The CDR3 covers 15 residues.

The chain carries TRBV10-3 and TRBJ1-1. This CDR3 region has 13 residues. The germline gives CDR1 ENHRY, CDR2 SYGVKD. The CDR3 loop reads CAITPEGNTEAFF.

V is TRBV20-1 and J is TRBJ2-1; TCRdb indicates TRBD1, and absent DNA this call remains unverified. CDR3 length equals 13 residues. CDR1 and CDR2 (germline): DFQATT, SNEGSKA (reference sequence). CDR3 in amino acids: CSAHGDRLNEQFF.

The rearrangement links TRBV6-2 or TRBV6-3 to TRBJ2-1; no DNA is available, so the TRBD2 call from TCRdb remains unchecked. The CDR3 is 16 residues long. Germline values: CDR1 MNHEY, CDR2 SVGEGT. The CDR3 spells CASSSPSGPQVDEQFF.

The gene calls are TRBV18 and TRBJ2-3; the D gene TCRdb calls, TRBD2, cannot be checked with no DNA. The germline V gene encodes CDR1 KGHSH and CDR2 LQKENI. The CDR3 totals 17 residues. CDR3 loop: CASSPLALALSTDTQYF.